Below, 27 T cell receptor beta chains from the same sample are listed, as sequenced in a study of blood T cell repertoires in COVID-19. Sequenced by immunoSEQ multiplex PCR; TCRdb stores in-frame clones only, minus some. The sample contains about 120,000 clones, about four fifths of which appear only once. Sequenced sample: peripheral blood. Source of these receptors: an older man with acute or convalescent COVID-19.

Concerning this clone: One end of the junction does not line up with germline, which may come from a read error. The rearrangement joins TRBV5-1 to TRBJ1-6; 9 nucleotides match TRBD1. Per the germline V gene, CDR1 is SGHRS and CDR2 is YFSETQ. CDR3 size: 16 residues. The DNA for the CDR3 is TGCGCCAGCAGTTTGGGACAGGGCTCATATAATTCACCCCTCCACTTT. It yields the protein CASSLGQGSYNSPLHF.

This clone has a single count. This rearrangement joins TRBV5-8 to TRBJ1-6, with TRBD1 identical over 7 bases. Germline CDR1 reads SGHTS; CDR2 reads YDEGEE. V gave up 4 bases and J gave up 6 bases; unmatched junction bases: 7. The CDR3 loop spans 15 amino acids. CDR3 nucleotides: TGTGCCAGCAGCCGATCGGGACAGCTTAATTCACCCCTCCACTTT. It specifies CASSRSGQLNSPLHF.

The sample holds a few counts of this clone. The chain links TRBV18 to TRBJ2-1, with 10 nucleotides matching TRBD1. Germline trimming cut 2 bases from V and 10 bases from J; bases unmatched to any gene: 11. CDR1 is KGHSH and CDR2 is LQKENI in the germline V gene. The CDR3 has 16 residues. The CDR3 region is CASSPNFPGTGEEQFF. CDR3 nucleotides: TGTGCCAGCTCACCAAACTTTCCGGGGACAGGGGAAGAGCAGTTCTTC.

The J gene is TRBJ2-3, the V gene TRBV3-1 (or the pseudogene TRBV3-2); 9 bases fit TRBD2. The germline V gene has CDR1 LGHDT and CDR2 YNNKEL (reference sequence). The CDR3 runs 16 residues. The V and J ends lost 4 bases and 4 bases, in that order; junction bases with no gene match: 9. The CDR3 spells CASSPWGGGASDTQYF. As DNA, the CDR3 is TGTGCCAGCAGCCCCTGGGGCGGGGGGGCCTCAGATACGCAGTATTTT.

This clone occurred once. V usage is TRBV12-3 or TRBV12-4 and J usage is TRBJ1-1; D gene uncertain. Trimming shortened V by 6 bases and J by 4 bases, and 9 bases separated the two germline ends. The CDR3 length is 12 residues. The CDR3 sequence is CASRYGPTEAFF. The CDR3, as DNA: TGTGCCAGCAGGTACGGTCCCACTGAAGCTTTCTTT.

V usage is TRBV11-2 and J usage is TRBJ1-2; D possibly corresponds to TRBD1 (5 bases). The CDR3 runs 15 residues. CDR1 and CDR2 (germline): SGHAT, FQNNGV. The V end lost 2 bases, the J end lost 0 bases, and 10 bases lay between the germline ends. CDR3 sequence reads: CASSLRTTSNYGYTF. The CDR3 bases are TGTGCCAGCAGCTTAAGGACAACTTCTAACTATGGCTACACCTTC. Full variable domain (outside the CDR3, taken from reference TRBV11-2 and TRBJ1-2): EAGVAQSPRYKIIEKRQSVAFWCNPISGHATLYWYQQILGQGPKLLIQFQNNGVVDDSQLPKDRFSAERLKGVDSTLKIQPAKLEDSAVYLCASSLRTTSNYGYTFGSGTRLTVV.

This clone was detected a few times. J is TRBJ2-3 and V is TRBV7-2; TRBD2 might be the D (7 bases). Between the trimmed V and J ends, which lost 3 bases and 1 base, there was a span of 14 bases. The CDR3 is 16 amino acids. Germline CDR1 is SGHTA and CDR2 is FQGNSA. CDR3 in amino acids: CASSFWGRGGTDTQYF. In DNA, the CDR3 is TGTGCCAGCAGCTTCTGGGGGAGGGGGGGCACAGATACGCAGTATTTT. Based on the CDR3 plus reference TRBV7-2 and TRBJ2-3, the full variable domain is GAGVSQSPSNKVTEKGKDVELRCDPISGHTALYWYRQSLGQGLEFLIYFQGNSAPDKSGLPSDRFSAERTGGSVSTLTIQRTQQEDSAVYLCASSFWGRGGTDTQYFGPGTRLTVL.

This clone appeared a few times. The chain combines TRBV2 with TRBJ2-3; no clear D. Germline V gene sequence: CDR1 SNHLY, CDR2 FYNNEI. The CDR3 totals 13 residues. With 2 bases removed from V and 2 bases from J, the gap between germline ends came to 5 bases. The CDR3 region has the DNA TGTGCCAGCAGTGAACTAGACACAGATACGCAGTATTTT. Its translation is CASSELDTDTQYF.

In nucleotides, the CDR3 is TGTGCCAGCAGCCCAGACTGGGGACAGGCCAACACAGATACGCAGTATTTT. Protein sequence: CASSPDWGQANTDTQYF. V and J are TRBV11-2 and TRBJ2-3; 8 positions match TRBD1. CDR3 length equals 17 residues. CDR1 and CDR2 (germline): SGHAT, FQNNGV. Trimming cost V 5 bases and J 2 bases; bases outside gene matches: 12.

The gene calls are TRBV11-3 and TRBJ2-7, with 7 nucleotides matching TRBD1. The CDR3 covers 12 residues. Germline loops: CDR1 SGHNT, CDR2 YENEEA. J lost 5 bases, V lost 5 bases, and 3 bases had no gene match. The CDR3 nucleotides read TGTGCCAGCAGCAGACAGGGAAACGAGCAGTACTTC. This sequence encodes CASSRQGNEQYF.

This chain joins TRBV6-6 and TRBJ1-1; 8 bases are shared with TRBD1. The CDR3 is 16 residues long. V was clipped by 0 bases and J by 8 bases; unmatched bases: 11. Germline V lookup: CDR1 MNHNY, CDR2 SVGAGI (reference sequence). The chain's CDR3 is CASSYSLQGAGTEAFF. CDR3 in DNA: TGTGCCAGCAGTTACTCACTCCAGGGGGCGGGGACGGAAGCTTTCTTT.

The genes are TRBV18 and TRBJ1-6; 8 bases line up with TRBD1. In germline, CDR1 is KGHSH, CDR2 LQKENI. The CDR3 runs to 14 residues. V trimming: 2 bases; J trimming: 7 bases; junction bases outside the gene matches: 1. Here the CDR3 reads CASSPGTGNSPLHF. The DNA of the CDR3 is TGTGCCAGCTCACCAGGGACAGGCAATTCACCCCTCCACTTT. The full variable domain, its missing parts supplied by reference TRBV18 and TRBJ1-6, is NAGVMQNPRHLVRRRGQEARLRCSPMKGHSHVYWYRQLPEEGLKFMVYLQKENIIDESGMPKERFSAEFPKEGPSILRIQQVVRGDSAAYFCASSPGTGNSPLHFGNGTRLTVT.

The V call is TRBV18, the J call TRBJ2-5; the D gene is possibly TRBD1 (5 bases). The CDR3 is 15 amino acids. The germline V gene encodes CDR1 KGHSH and CDR2 LQKENI. V was cut by 2 bases and J by 4 bases, with 14 bases left in between. CDR3 nucleotide sequence: TGTGCCAGCTCACCAGGTCGCAGGGTAGCAGAGACCCAGTACTTC. This encodes CASSPGRRVAETQYF. The full variable domain, rest sourced from reference TRBV18 and TRBJ2-5, is NAGVMQNPRHLVRRRGQEARLRCSPMKGHSHVYWYRQLPEEGLKFMVYLQKENIIDESGMPKERFSAEFPKEGPSILRIQQVVRGDSAAYFCASSPGRRVAETQYFGPGTRLLVL.

This chain links TRBV7-3 with TRBJ1-1; possible D gene TRBD1, 5 bases. From germline, CDR1 is SGHTA and CDR2 FQGTGA. This CDR3 has 14 residues. V was cut by 5 bases and J by 2 bases, with 12 bases left in between. CDR3 nucleotide sequence: TGTGCCAGCAGCATAGGGGCAGCCAACACTGAAGCTTTCTTT. Its translation: CASSIGAANTEAFF.

This chain joins TRBV7-9 and TRBJ1-2, with D perhaps TRBD1 (5 bases). CDR1 SEHNR and CDR2 FQNEAQ come from the germline V gene (reference sequence). This CDR3 has 13 residues. Deletions cut 6 bases from V and 7 bases from J, with 15 bases between. In DNA, the CDR3 is TGTGCCAGCAGACAAGACAGCCGTAGTGGCTACACCTTC. It specifies CASRQDSRSGYTF.

V gene TRBV3-1 (or the pseudogene TRBV3-2) combines with J gene TRBJ1-3; 8 bases align to TRBD1. Germline assignment: CDR1 LGHDT and CDR2 YNNKEL (reference sequence). This CDR3 region has 14 residues. V was clipped by 3 bases and J by 7 bases; unmatched bases: 5. CDR3 protein: CASSHWQGANTIYF. For the CDR3, the DNA is TGTGCCAGCAGCCATTGGCAGGGGGCGAACACCATATATTTT.

The V gene is TRBV7-9, the J gene TRBJ2-1; D call uncertain. Germline values: CDR1 SEHNR, CDR2 FQNEAQ (reference sequence). The length of the CDR3 is 14 residues. The germline V and J ends were trimmed by 5 bases and 0 bases, with 8 bases remaining between them. CDR3: CASSLHSSYNEQFF. The CDR3, as DNA: TGTGCCAGCAGCCTCCATAGCTCCTACAATGAGCAGTTCTTC.

The rearrangement joins TRBV10-3 to TRBJ1-1; D uncertain. Per germline, CDR1 ENHRY and CDR2 SYGVKD. This CDR3 is 13 amino acids long. Deletions cut 7 bases from V and 0 bases from J, with 9 bases between. CDR3 nucleotides: TGTGCCATCACCCCTGAGTTGAACACTGAAGCTTTCTTT. It yields the protein CAITPELNTEAFF.

The chain combines TRBV18 with TRBJ2-5; possibly TRBD1 for D (5 bases). Germline CDR1 and CDR2: KGHSH and LQKENI. Trimming cost V 1 base and J 5 bases, with 17 bases left between them. The CDR3 spans 16 residues. The CDR3 DNA reads as TGTGCCAGCTCACCACGAGTGTTGCAGGGCAGGGAGACCCAGTACTTC. It encodes CASSPRVLQGRETQYF. Full variable domain (rest looked up from reference TRBV18 and TRBJ2-5): NAGVMQNPRHLVRRRGQEARLRCSPMKGHSHVYWYRQLPEEGLKFMVYLQKENIIDESGMPKERFSAEFPKEGPSILRIQQVVRGDSAAYFCASSPRVLQGRETQYFGPGTRLLVL.

The chain uses TRBV6-2 or TRBV6-3 and TRBJ1-2; a weak D match, TRBD1 (5 bases). This CDR3 has 16 residues. The V gene lost 4 bases and the J gene lost 2 bases, with 17 bases spanning the gap. The germline gives CDR1 MNHEY, CDR2 SVGEGT. Here the CDR3 reads CASSFQSRALNYGYTF. CDR3 in DNA: TGTGCCAGCAGTTTCCAGTCCAGGGCACTCAACTATGGCTACACCTTC.

The V gene is TRBV2, the J gene TRBJ2-2; D is perhaps TRBD2 (6 bases). V was cut by 6 bases and J by 1 base, with 12 bases left in between. The CDR3 consists of 15 residues. Germline loops: CDR1 SNHLY, CDR2 FYNNEI. The CDR3 protein is CASSALAMNTGELFF. DNA of the CDR3: TGTGCCAGCAGCGCACTAGCAATGAACACCGGGGAGCTGTTTTTT. The variable domain in full, completed from reference TRBV2 and TRBJ2-2, reads EPEVTQTPSHQVTQMGQEVILRCVPISNHLYFYWYRQILGQKVEFLVSFYNNEISEKSEIFDDQFSVERPDGSNFTLKIRSTKLEDSAMYFCASSALAMNTGELFFGEGSRLTVL.

V gene TRBV27 combines with J gene TRBJ1-2; 8 bases line up with TRBD1. V was clipped by 2 bases and J by 2 bases; unmatched bases: 4. The CDR3 contains 15 residues. Germline-derived CDR1 and CDR2 are MNHEY and SMNVEV (reference sequence). CDR3 nucleotides: TGTGCCAGCAGTTTAACCGGACAGGGAAACTATGGCTACACCTTC. Translation gives CASSLTGQGNYGYTF.

This clone was counted a single time. This chain uses TRBV6-2 or TRBV6-3 with TRBJ2-3; 7 bases are a match to TRBD2. The V and J ends lost 6 bases and 1 base, in that order; junction bases with no gene match: 7. The CDR3 consists of 15 residues. Per germline, CDR1 MNHEY and CDR2 SVGEGT. For the CDR3, the DNA is TGTGCCAGCAGCCCCGGACGGGGGGGCACAGATACGCAGTATTTT. Translating gives CASSPGRGGTDTQYF.

This clone was observed once. The genes are TRBV7-2 and TRBJ1-2; D is uncertain. Germline-derived CDR1 and CDR2 are SGHTA and FQGNSA. There are 14 residues in the CDR3. The germline V and J ends were trimmed by 7 bases and 0 bases, with 12 bases remaining between them. The chain's CDR3 is CASTSNLANYGYTF. The CDR3 nucleotides are TGTGCCAGCACCTCAAATCTAGCTAACTATGGCTACACCTTC.

In its sample, this clone was seen a few times. The chain has TRBV2 and TRBJ1-5, with 9 positions matching TRBD1. The CDR3 runs to 15 residues. The germline V gene has CDR1 SNHLY and CDR2 FYNNEI. Trimming took 6 bases from V and 7 from J; bases not matched to a gene: 10. CDR3 region: CASSAGTGSGQPQHF. DNA of the CDR3: TGTGCCAGCAGCGCCGGGACAGGGAGTGGCCAGCCCCAGCATTTT.

The V and J genes are TRBV11-3 and TRBJ1-1, with D possibly TRBD1 on 5 matching bases. Trimming cost V 4 bases and J 4 bases, with 13 bases left between them. The CDR3 is 14 amino acids. Germline V gene lookup returns CDR1 SGHNT and CDR2 YENEEA. Here the CDR3 DNA reads TGTGCCAGCAGCTCCCATCCGGGGGGCACTGAAGCTTTCTTT. Encoded protein: CASSSHPGGTEAFF.

Written as DNA, the CDR3 is TGTGCCAGCAGCTTGTACTGGACAGATAATTCACCCCTCCACTTT. This encodes CASSLYWTDNSPLHF. V usage is TRBV5-4 and J usage is TRBJ1-6; tentatively, D is TRBD1 (6 bases). V lost 1 base, J lost 5 bases, and 10 bases lay in between. In germline, CDR1 is SGHNT, CDR2 YYREEE (reference sequence). The CDR3 has 15 amino acids.